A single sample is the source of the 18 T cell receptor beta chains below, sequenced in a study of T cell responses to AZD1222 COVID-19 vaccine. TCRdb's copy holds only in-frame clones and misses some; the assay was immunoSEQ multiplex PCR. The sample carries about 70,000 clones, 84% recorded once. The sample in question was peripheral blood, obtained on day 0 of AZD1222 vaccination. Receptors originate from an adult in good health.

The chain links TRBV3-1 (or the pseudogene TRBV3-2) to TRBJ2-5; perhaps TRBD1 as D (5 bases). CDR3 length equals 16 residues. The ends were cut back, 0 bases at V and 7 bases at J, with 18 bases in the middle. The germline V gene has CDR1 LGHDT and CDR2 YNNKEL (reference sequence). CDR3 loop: CASSQDLGLLDPTQYF. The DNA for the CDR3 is TGTGCCAGCAGCCAAGACCTGGGGCTGCTGGATCCGACCCAGTACTTC.

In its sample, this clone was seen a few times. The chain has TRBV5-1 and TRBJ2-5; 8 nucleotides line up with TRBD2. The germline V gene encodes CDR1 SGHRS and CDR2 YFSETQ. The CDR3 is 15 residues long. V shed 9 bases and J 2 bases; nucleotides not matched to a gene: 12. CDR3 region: CATKATSEYQETQYF. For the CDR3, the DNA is TGCGCCACCAAGGCGACTAGCGAGTATCAAGAGACCCAGTACTTC.

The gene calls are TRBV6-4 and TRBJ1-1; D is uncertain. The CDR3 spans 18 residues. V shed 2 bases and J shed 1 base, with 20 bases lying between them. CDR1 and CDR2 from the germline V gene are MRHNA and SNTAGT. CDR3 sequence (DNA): TGTGCCAGCAGTGACCCGGGCCCATGGCACAGAACGAACACTGAAGCTTTCTTT. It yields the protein CASSDPGPWHRTNTEAFF.

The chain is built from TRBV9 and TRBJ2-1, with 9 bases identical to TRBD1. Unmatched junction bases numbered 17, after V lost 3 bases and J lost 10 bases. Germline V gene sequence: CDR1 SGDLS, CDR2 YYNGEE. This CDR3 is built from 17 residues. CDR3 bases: TGTGCCAGCAGCGCGGGGCTACAGGGGGCGCGGGTAGGCGAGCAGTTCTTC. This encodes CASSAGLQGARVGEQFF.

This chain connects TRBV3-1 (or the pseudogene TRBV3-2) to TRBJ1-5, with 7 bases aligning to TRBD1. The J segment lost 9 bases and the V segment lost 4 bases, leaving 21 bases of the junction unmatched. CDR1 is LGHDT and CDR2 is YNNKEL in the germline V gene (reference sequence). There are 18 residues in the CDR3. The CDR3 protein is CASSPFSRHGTETGPQHF. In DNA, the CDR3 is TGTGCCAGCAGCCCATTTAGCCGCCACGGGACAGAGACAGGGCCCCAGCATTTT.

CDR3: CASSKGPLRQFF. CDR3 nucleotides: TGTGCCAGCAGCAAAGGGCCCCTTCGTCAGTTCTTC. This chain uses TRBV12-3 or TRBV12-4 with TRBJ2-1, with D unresolved. The CDR3 sequence is 12 residues long. Trimming pared 6 bases from V and 13 bases from J, leaving 16 bases between.

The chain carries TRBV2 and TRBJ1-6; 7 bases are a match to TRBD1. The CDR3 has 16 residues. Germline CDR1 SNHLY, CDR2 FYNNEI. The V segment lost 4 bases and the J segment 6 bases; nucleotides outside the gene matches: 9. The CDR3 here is CASSVRSGQTNSPLHF. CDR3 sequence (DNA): TGTGCCAGCAGTGTACGTTCGGGACAGACTAATTCACCCCTCCACTTT.

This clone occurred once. This CDR3 is CASRKIGTESNQPQHF. The CDR3 coding sequence is TGCGCCAGCAGGAAGATAGGGACGGAGAGCAATCAGCCCCAGCATTTT. The J gene is TRBJ1-5, the V gene TRBV23-1; tentative D call: TRBD1 (5 bases). TRBV23-1 is an ORF; its function is uncertain. The length of the CDR3 is 16 residues. The V gene lost 6 bases and the J gene lost 1 base, with 16 bases spanning the gap.

CDR3 sequence reads: CASSRRDTSGYTF. The DNA for the CDR3 is TGTGCCAGCAGCCGCCGGGACACTTCTGGCTACACCTTC. The V gene is TRBV3-1 (or the pseudogene TRBV3-2), the J gene TRBJ1-2, with D possibly TRBD1 on 6 matching bases. The V and J ends lost 4 bases and 7 bases respectively, with 13 bases between them. CDR3 length: 13 residues. Germline lookup yields CDR1 LGHDT and CDR2 YNNKEL (reference sequence).

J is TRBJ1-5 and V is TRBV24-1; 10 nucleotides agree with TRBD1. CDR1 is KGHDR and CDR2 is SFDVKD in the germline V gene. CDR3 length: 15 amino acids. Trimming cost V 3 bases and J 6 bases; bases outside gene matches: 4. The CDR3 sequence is CATSDEGQGSQPQHF. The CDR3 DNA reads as TGTGCCACCAGTGATGAGGGACAGGGGAGTCAGCCCCAGCATTTT.

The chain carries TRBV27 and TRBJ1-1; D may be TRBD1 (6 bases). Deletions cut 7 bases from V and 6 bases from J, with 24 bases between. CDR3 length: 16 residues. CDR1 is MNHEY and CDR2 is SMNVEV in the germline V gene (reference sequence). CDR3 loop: CASIQNPRGRVPEAFF. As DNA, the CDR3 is TGTGCCAGCATCCAGAACCCTCGGGGGCGAGTACCTGAAGCTTTCTTT.

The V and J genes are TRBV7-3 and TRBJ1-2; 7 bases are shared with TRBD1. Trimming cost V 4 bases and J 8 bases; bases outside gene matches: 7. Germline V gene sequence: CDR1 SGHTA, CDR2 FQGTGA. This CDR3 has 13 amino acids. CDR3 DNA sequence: TGTGCCAGCAGCTCAGGGGGGCTGAGGGGCTACACCTTC. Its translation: CASSSGGLRGYTF.

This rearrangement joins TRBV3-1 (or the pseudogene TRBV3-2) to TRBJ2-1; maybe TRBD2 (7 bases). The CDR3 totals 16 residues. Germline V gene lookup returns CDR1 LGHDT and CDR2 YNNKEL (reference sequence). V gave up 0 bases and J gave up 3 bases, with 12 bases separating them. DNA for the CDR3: TGTGCCAGCAGCCAAGACGGACTAGGGGGCTACAATGAGCAGTTCTTC. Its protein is CASSQDGLGGYNEQFF.

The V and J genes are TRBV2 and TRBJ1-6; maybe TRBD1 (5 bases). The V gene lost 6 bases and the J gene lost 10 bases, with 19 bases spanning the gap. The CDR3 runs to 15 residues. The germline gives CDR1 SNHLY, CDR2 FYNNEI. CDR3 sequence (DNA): TGTGCCAGCAGGGCTAGGACAATGACAAGGTCACCCCTCCACTTT. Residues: CASRARTMTRSPLHF.

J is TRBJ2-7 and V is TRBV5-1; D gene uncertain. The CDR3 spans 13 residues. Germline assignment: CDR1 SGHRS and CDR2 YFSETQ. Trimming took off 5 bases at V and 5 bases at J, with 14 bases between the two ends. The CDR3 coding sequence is TGCGCCAGCAGTTCTACCCCCCGGGACGAGCAGTACTTC. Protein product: CASSSTPRDEQYF.

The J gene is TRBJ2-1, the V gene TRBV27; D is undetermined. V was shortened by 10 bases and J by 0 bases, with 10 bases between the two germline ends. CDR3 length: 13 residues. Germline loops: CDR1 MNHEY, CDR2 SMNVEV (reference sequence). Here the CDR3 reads CATRWSSYNEQFF. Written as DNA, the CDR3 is TGTGCCACCCGATGGAGCTCCTACAATGAGCAGTTCTTC.

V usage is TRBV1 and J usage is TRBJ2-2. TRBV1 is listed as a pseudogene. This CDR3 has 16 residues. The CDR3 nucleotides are TGCACCAGCAGCCCCCCCGGGGCTCCGGACACCGGGGAGCTGTTTTTT. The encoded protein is CTSSPPGAPDTGELFF.

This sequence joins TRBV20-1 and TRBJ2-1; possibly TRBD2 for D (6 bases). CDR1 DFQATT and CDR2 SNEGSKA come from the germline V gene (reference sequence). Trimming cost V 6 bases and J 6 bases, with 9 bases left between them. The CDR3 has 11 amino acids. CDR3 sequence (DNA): TGCAGTGCCCGGCGGGGCAATGAGCAGTTCTTC. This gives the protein CSARRGNEQFF.